The rows below give T cell receptor beta chains drawn from one sample of a study of graft-versus-host responses after intestinal transplantation. Their antigens are not known. Some clones are missing from TCRdb's copy, which holds only in-frame ones; the method was immunoSEQ multiplex PCR. The data hold over 100,000 clones, with around 95% observed a single time. The sample was unstimulated CD8+ T cells sorted from spleen or lymph node cells, taken before intestinal transplant. These receptors were taken from a human donor who received an intestinal transplant. Both conserved end residues are trimmed from each CDR3. D genes are given only for firm matches.

d_gene | v_gene | CDR3aa
. | TRBV5-1 | ASSLGTVDYGYT
. | TRBV28 | ASSPGRPQH
. | TRBV10-1 | ASSVGVNEQF
. | TRBV2 | ASSVFGGRQPQH
. | TRBV13 | ASSWWGNSTQY
. | TRBV7-2 | ASSFLPPGEQY
TRBD2 | TRBV13 | ASSPRLAGTDEQY
TRBD2 | TRBV2 | ASSGLAGPSYEQY
TRBD2 | TRBV7-2 | ASSSIAGGPVPGNEQF
. | TRBV6-5 | ASRTGGFTEAF
. | TRBV11-2 | ASSLSSEAF
TRBD1 | TRBV4-1 | ASSRPDRTTNYGYT
. | TRBV20-1 | SAREAYEQY
. | TRBV27 | ASSFLFPGGPGESNEQF
TRBD1 | TRBV27 | ASSLTGVANIQY
. | TRBV13 | ASSLGLKAF
TRBD2 | TRBV19 | ASSIGLAGEDEQY
. | TRBV27 | ASSLWQNSNQPQH
TRBD1 | TRBV28 | ASSRTGNTEAF
TRBD1 | TRBV28 | AGVTGTAGSTEAF
. | TRBV10-3 | AISESAQGRGTDTQY
TRBD1 | TRBV7-3 | ASSLTGGITDTQY
TRBD1 | TRBV27 | ASSDTGGYEQY
. | TRBV5-1 | ASSVSPLH
. | TRBV15 | ATSRDLGGHTSGNTIY
. | TRBV30 | AWRGYALPDHSYEQY
. | TRBV5-1 | ASSLDRAIDEQY
. | TRBV28 | ASSLSGVTGELF
. | TRBV7-9 | ASSLTSSGSLGYT
TRBD1 | TRBV28 | ASSLQGEGTEAF
TRBD1 | TRBV28 | ASSPVGDRGVEQY
. | TRBV7-2 | ASSLRTRQVFNEQF
TRBD1 | TRBV7-9 | ASSLTGNEQY
TRBD1 | TRBV13 | ASSLGTVDQPQH
. | TRBV19 | ASRQGTSVTEAF
. | TRBV6-5 | ASSYLGLNTGELF
TRBD1 | TRBV18 | ASSPWTGEAF
. | TRBV7-2 | ASSLLNKYQETQY
. | TRBV4-1 | ASSVPLGASSYEQY
TRBD2 | TRBV27 | ASSLGSAGGRHNEQF
. | TRBV14 | ASSRAVWYEQY